This T cell receptor beta chain was identified in a study of PD-1 blockade in classical Hodgkin lymphoma. Findings and limits, study-wide: CD4+ TCR diversity, unlike CD8+, rose significantly by C4D1.

Profiled with immunoSEQ multiplex PCR; TCRdb holds only in-frame clones, not every one. This table has 90,000 to 100,000 clones, 89% appearing once. There was relapse after autologous stem cell transplantation in every patient, and there was variation in brentuximab vedotin exposure. In the case of this clone: Its antigen remains unknown.

CDR1 and CDR2 from the germline V gene are MDHEN and SYDVKM. This CDR3 region has 14 residues. The ends lost 4 bases at V and 7 bases at J; junction bases unmatched: 8. The sample was peripheral blood mononuclear cells (PBMCs), taken before the second cycle of nivolumab. The chain employs TRBV28 and TRBJ1-2, with 8 bases matching TRBD1. The sequence was collected from a human donor with classical Hodgkin lymphoma. The CDR3 loop is CASSWGTGEAGYTF. The CDR3 DNA follows: TGTGCCAGCAGTTGGGGGACAGGTGAGGCTGGCTACACCTTC.